The clone carrying this T cell receptor beta chain has ten or more counts. V trimming: 7 bases; J trimming: 5 bases; junction bases outside the gene matches: 7. The CDR3 contains 13 residues. This entry belongs to a study of Graves' ophthalmopathy and Graves' hyperthyroidism. Beta-chain TCR CDR3 regions were amplified from RNA transcripts. An opening RT-PCR round employed HTBI primers and preceded a second-round multiplex PCR. Via MiXCR, TCRdb re-called the multiplex PCR reads, giving one row per CDR3 protein. The sample contains approximately 160,000 distinct CDR3 sequences, approximately 40% of which appear only once.

The source is a man aged 30 to 45 with Graves' ophthalmopathy. The chain is built from TRBV12-3 or TRBV12-4 and TRBJ2-7, with 8 bases identical to TRBD1. Source material: peripheral blood. The CDR3 is CASTPDRENEQYF. Written as DNA, the CDR3 is TGTGCCAGCACCCCGGACAGGGAGAACGAGCAGTACTTC.